By share, the clone carrying this T cell receptor (beta chain) ranks as medium-sized. Antigen specificity is unknown. The CDR3 is made up of 13 amino acids. Germline CDR1 reads SGHNT; CDR2 reads YENEEA. The ends were cut back, 4 bases at V and 3 bases at J, with 7 bases in the middle. With MiXCR, TCRdb reprocessed the PCR reads. The sample records approximately 17,000 clones, 26% being singletons. These data originate in a study of metastatic and nonmetastatic thyroid tumors. Study-wide context: Repertoires from blood and tumor or nodule tissue of malignant and benign thyroid patients were compared.

There were no patients who had received any treatment before thyroid surgery. Findings and limits, study-wide: In blood and tumor, TCR beta diversity was reportedly significantly higher in malignant thyroid tumors than in benign nodules.

The clonotype comes from a female donor with papillary thyroid cancer or a benign thyroid nodule (not recorded which). Some clones in this sample may be carry-over from other donors' samples. V is TRBV11-3 and J is TRBJ1-3; no reliable D call. The material sequenced was tumor tissue. CDR3 nucleotide sequence: TGTGCCAGCAGCTCCGGGGTTGGAAACACCATATATTTT. Its protein product is CASSSGVGNTIYF.